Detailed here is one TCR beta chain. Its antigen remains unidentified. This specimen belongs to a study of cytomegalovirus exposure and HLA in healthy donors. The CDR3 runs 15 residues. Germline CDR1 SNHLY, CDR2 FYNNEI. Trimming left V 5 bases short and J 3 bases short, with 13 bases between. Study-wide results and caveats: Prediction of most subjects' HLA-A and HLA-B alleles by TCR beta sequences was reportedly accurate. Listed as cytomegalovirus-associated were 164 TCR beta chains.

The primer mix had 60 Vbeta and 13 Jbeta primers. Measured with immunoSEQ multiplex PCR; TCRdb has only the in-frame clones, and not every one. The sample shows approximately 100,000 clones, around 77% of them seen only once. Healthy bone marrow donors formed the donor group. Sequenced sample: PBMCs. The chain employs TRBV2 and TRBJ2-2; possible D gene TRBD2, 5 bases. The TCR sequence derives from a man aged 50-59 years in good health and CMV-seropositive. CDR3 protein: CASSYLGRDTGELFF. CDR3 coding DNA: TGTGCCAGCAGTTATTTGGGGAGAGACACCGGGGAGCTGTTTTTT.